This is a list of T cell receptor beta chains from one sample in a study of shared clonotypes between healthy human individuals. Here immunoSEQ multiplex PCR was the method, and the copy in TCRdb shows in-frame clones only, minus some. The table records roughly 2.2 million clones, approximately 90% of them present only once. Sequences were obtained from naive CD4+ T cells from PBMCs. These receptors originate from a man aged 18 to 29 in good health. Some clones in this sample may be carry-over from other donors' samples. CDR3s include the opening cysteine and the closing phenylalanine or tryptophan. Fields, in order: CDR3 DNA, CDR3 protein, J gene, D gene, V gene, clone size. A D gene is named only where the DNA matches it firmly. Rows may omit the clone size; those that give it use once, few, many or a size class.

TGTGCCAGCAGCCAAGCTCCATTAGCGGAGTCCACAGATACGCAGTATTTT CASSQAPLAESTDTQYF TRBJ2-3 . TRBV4-2 .
TGTGCCAGCAGTTACTCCACCGGGACAGGTCAGTTCTTC CASSYSTGTGQFF TRBJ2-1 TRBD1 TRBV6-6 .
TGCGCCAGCAGCTTAGGACTAGCGGGAGGAAATGAGCAGTTCTTC CASSLGLAGGNEQFF TRBJ2-1 TRBD2 TRBV5-1 once
TGTGCCAGCAGCAATCCGACTAGCGGGAGTAAGGATACGCAGTATTTT CASSNPTSGSKDTQYF TRBJ2-3 TRBD2 TRBV5-4 .
TGCAGCGTTGAGGCCCAGGGCTACGAGCAGTACTTC CSVEAQGYEQYF TRBJ2-7 . TRBV29-1 .
TGTGCCAGCAGTGGTCCCGAAGGATATGGCTACACCTTC CASSGPEGYGYTF TRBJ1-2 . TRBV25-1 .
TGTGCCAGCAGCTTCGAACCGGGACAGGGTGTCGAGCAGTACTTC CASSFEPGQGVEQYF TRBJ2-7 TRBD1 TRBV6-5 .
TGTGCCAGCAGCCCGACAGGGAGCACAGATACGCAGTATTTT CASSPTGSTDTQYF TRBJ2-3 TRBD1 TRBV4-2 .
TGTGCCAGCAGAGATCCGGGACAGGGGGACTATGGCTACACCTTC CASRDPGQGDYGYTF TRBJ1-2 TRBD1 TRBV7-3 .
TGTGCCAGCAGCAGGACCGACAGAGACAGACCTTTCTTC CASSRTDRDRPFF TRBJ2-1 . TRBV7-9 .
TGTGCCAGCAGACTACTAAGGAACACTGAAGCTTTCTTT CASRLLRNTEAFF TRBJ1-1 . TRBV6-6 .
TGTGCCAGCACCAAAGGGGACAGGGTTGTCGGGGAGCTGTTTTTT CASTKGDRVVGELFF TRBJ2-2 TRBD1 TRBV6-5 .
TGTGCCAGCAGTTTATCCCCAGAGGGGGCAAAAAGCACAGATACGCAGTATTTT CASSLSPEGAKSTDTQYF TRBJ2-3 TRBD1 TRBV27 once
TGCGCCAGCAGCCAGACCTCTGGAAACACCATATATTTT CASSQTSGNTIYF TRBJ1-3 . TRBV5-1 .
TGTGCCAGCAGCTTAGGCACTAGCGGGGTCGCAGATACGCAGTATTTT CASSLGTSGVADTQYF TRBJ2-3 TRBD2 TRBV11-2 .
TGTGCCAGCAGTATCCAGCGGGGGAGCTCCTACGAGCAGTACTTC CASSIQRGSSYEQYF TRBJ2-7 TRBD2 TRBV6-5 .
TGCGCCAGCAGCTTGGGAGGGCATAGCACAGATACGCAGTATTTT CASSLGGHSTDTQYF TRBJ2-3 . TRBV5-1 .
TGTGCCAGCAGCTTGGGACAGTTGAACACTGAAGCTTTCTTT CASSLGQLNTEAFF TRBJ1-1 TRBD1 TRBV7-9 .
TGCGCCAGCAGCTACTCGGAGGGCGAAAAACTGTTTTTT CASSYSEGEKLFF TRBJ1-4 . TRBV4-3 .
TGCGCCAGCAGCTTTAGGGGACAGGGGGCGCTTGGGGCCAACGTCCTGACTTTC CASSFRGQGALGANVLTF TRBJ2-6 TRBD1 TRBV5-1 .
TGTGCCAGCTCACGACTAGCGGGAGGGACAGATACGCAGTATTTT CASSRLAGGTDTQYF TRBJ2-3 TRBD2 TRBV18 .
TGTGCCAGCAGCCCCCGGGGGGTGCAAGGTGAAAAACTGTTTTTT CASSPRGVQGEKLFF TRBJ1-4 . TRBV9 .
TGCGCCAGCAGTGAATTCCGGCGGACGAACGGTTACGAGCAGTACTTC CASSEFRRTNGYEQYF TRBJ2-7 . TRBV10-1 .
TGTGCCAGCAGTTACTCCCGGGCCGATAACTATGGCTACACCTTC CASSYSRADNYGYTF TRBJ1-2 . TRBV6-6 .
TGTGCCAGCAGGCAAGATCGGGGAGTGAACACTGAAGCTTTCTTT CASRQDRGVNTEAFF TRBJ1-1 . TRBV6-5 once
TGTGCCAGCAGTTTAGCGGGGCTCTCCTACGAGCAGTACTTC CASSLAGLSYEQYF TRBJ2-7 . TRBV27 .
TGTGCCAGCAGCGCCCATGGACAGCTGAACACTGAAGCTTTCTTT CASSAHGQLNTEAFF TRBJ1-1 . TRBV9 few
TGTGCCAGCAGACCCACAGGGGCGACCTCGGTGTTCTTC CASRPTGATSVFF TRBJ2-1 TRBD1 TRBV2 .
TGTGCCAGCAGTCCCAGGGGGGGTTTGTTGAACACTGAAGCTTTCTTT CASSPRGGLLNTEAFF TRBJ1-1 TRBD1 TRBV28 .
TGTGCCAGCTCACCAACGATTAGCGGAGTGAGCTCCTACGAGCAGTACTTC CASSPTISGVSSYEQYF TRBJ2-7 . TRBV18 .
TGTGCCAGCAGTAAGGGACAGGGGGCCAATGAGCAGTTCTTC CASSKGQGANEQFF TRBJ2-1 TRBD1 TRBV7-9 .
TGTGCCAGCAGCCCCGAGACAGGGAGCTATGGCTACACCTTC CASSPETGSYGYTF TRBJ1-2 TRBD1 TRBV7-2 .
TGTGCCAGCTCACTAGGACAGGGGTCCTACTACGAGCAGTACTTC CASSLGQGSYYEQYF TRBJ2-7 TRBD1 TRBV18 .
TGCGCCAGCAGCGGGGGACAGGGGTTGGATACGCAGTATTTT CASSGGQGLDTQYF TRBJ2-3 TRBD1 TRBV5-1 .
TGCGCCAGCAGCCCAAGGGGGACGGGAGTCGGCGAGCAGTACTTC CASSPRGTGVGEQYF TRBJ2-7 . TRBV4-1 once
TGTGCCAGCAGTGAAGCCCGACTAGCTGGCGAGCAGTACTTC CASSEARLAGEQYF TRBJ2-7 TRBD2 TRBV2 .
TGCGCCAGCAGCCAAGATATCCAATCTGGAAACACCATATATTTT CASSQDIQSGNTIYF TRBJ1-3 . TRBV4-3 .
TGTGCCAGCAGTCAGAACCCCCCGGCGGGTTGGTTCTCCTACGAGCAGTACTTC CASSQNPPAGWFSYEQYF TRBJ2-7 . TRBV28 .
TGTGCCAGCAGCTTTCTTGGCGGGTTGAACACCGGGGAGCTGTTTTTT CASSFLGGLNTGELFF TRBJ2-2 . TRBV7-2 .
TGCAGCGTTGAAGAAACCCTAGCGGGAGGGTTCTACGAGCAGTACTTC CSVEETLAGGFYEQYF TRBJ2-7 TRBD2 TRBV29-1 .
TGTGCCAGCAGTGAAGCAGGGACAGGGGCGGCCTACGAGCAGTACTTC CASSEAGTGAAYEQYF TRBJ2-7 TRBD1 TRBV6-1 .
TGTGCCAGCAGCTTAGTATCGTCGGCCTATCAGCCCCAGCATTTT CASSLVSSAYQPQHF TRBJ1-5 . TRBV7-8 .
TGTGCCAGACTCTTCGGGGGACTAGCGGACAATGAGCAGTTCTTC CARLFGGLADNEQFF TRBJ2-1 TRBD2 TRBV6-7 .
TGTGCCAGCAGCTTGCAACAGGGACCTTATGGCTACACCTTC CASSLQQGPYGYTF TRBJ1-2 . TRBV5-4 .
TGTGCCAGCAGCGCCGGACTGATATTGAACACTGAAGCTTTCTTT CASSAGLILNTEAFF TRBJ1-1 . TRBV5-4 .
TGTGCCAGCAGTGCCCGGACTAGCGGGAGTATGGAAGATACGCAGTATTTT CASSARTSGSMEDTQYF TRBJ2-3 TRBD2 TRBV6-1 .
TGCGCCAGCAGCCAAGAAGTGGGCGTTAGCAATCAGCCCCAGCATTTT CASSQEVGVSNQPQHF TRBJ1-5 . TRBV4-1 .
TGTGCCAGCAGCCCCCGCAGGGACTACGAGCAGTACTTC CASSPRRDYEQYF TRBJ2-7 . TRBV7-9 .
TGTGCCAGCTCGCCACAGGGGTCCGGAAACATTCAGTACTTC CASSPQGSGNIQYF TRBJ2-4 TRBD1 TRBV18 .
TGTGCCAGCAGCTTCGGACAGGGAGGTGGCTACACCTTC CASSFGQGGGYTF TRBJ1-2 TRBD1 TRBV7-2 .
TGTGCCAGCAGGGTCGACGACTACAATGAGCAGTTCTTC CASRVDDYNEQFF TRBJ2-1 . TRBV6-5 .
TGTGCCAGCAGCTTGTTCGGCCTTCCGGCCACTGAAGCTTTCTTT CASSLFGLPATEAFF TRBJ1-1 . TRBV7-9 .